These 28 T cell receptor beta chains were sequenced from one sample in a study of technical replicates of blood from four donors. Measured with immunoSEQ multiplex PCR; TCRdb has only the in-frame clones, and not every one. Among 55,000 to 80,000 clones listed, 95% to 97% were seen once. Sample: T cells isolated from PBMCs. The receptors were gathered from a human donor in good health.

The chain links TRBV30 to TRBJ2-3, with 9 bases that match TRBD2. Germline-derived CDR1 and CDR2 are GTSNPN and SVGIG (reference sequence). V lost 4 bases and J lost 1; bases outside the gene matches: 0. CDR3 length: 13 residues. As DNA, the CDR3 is TGTGCCTGGACTAGCGGGGGCACAGATACGCAGTATTTT. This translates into CAWTSGGTDTQYF.

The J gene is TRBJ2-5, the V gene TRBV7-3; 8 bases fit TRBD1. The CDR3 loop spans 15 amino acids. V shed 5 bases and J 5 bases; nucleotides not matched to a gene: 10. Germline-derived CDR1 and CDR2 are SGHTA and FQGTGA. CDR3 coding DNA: TGTGCCAGCAGCCCCTCCGGGACAGGAAGGGAGACCCAGTACTTC. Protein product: CASSPSGTGRETQYF.

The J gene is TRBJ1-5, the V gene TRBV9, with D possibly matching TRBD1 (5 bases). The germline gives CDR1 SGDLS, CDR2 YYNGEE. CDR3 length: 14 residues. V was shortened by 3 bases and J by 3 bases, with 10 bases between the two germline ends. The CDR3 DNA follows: TGTGCCAGCAGCGCCTCAGGGATCAATCAGCCCCAGCATTTT. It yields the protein CASSASGINQPQHF.

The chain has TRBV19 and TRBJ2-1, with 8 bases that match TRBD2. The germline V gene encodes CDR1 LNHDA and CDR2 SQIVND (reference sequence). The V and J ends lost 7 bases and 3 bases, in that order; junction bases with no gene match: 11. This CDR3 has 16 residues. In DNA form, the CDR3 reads TGTGCCAGTACCTCTGGAGCGGGGGCCTACTACAATGAGCAGTTCTTC. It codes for CASTSGAGAYYNEQFF.

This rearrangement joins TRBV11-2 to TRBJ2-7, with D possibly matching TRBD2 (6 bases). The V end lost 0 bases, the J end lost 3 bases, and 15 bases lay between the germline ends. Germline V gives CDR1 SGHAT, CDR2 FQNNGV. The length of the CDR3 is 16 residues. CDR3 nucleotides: TGTGCCAGCAGCTTAGATCTTTGGGAGGATAGCTACGAGCAGTACTTC. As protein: CASSLDLWEDSYEQYF.

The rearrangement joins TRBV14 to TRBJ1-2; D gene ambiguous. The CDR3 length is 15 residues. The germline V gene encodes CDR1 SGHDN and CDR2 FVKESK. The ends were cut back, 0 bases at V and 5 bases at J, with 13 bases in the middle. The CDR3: CASSQDGLAWYGYTF. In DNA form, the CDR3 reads TGTGCCAGCAGCCAAGATGGCCTGGCCTGGTATGGCTACACCTTC.

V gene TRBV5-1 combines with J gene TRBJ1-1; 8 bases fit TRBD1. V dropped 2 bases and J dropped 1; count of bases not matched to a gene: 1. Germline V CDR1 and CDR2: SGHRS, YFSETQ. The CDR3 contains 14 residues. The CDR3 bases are TGCGCCAGCAGCTTTCAGGGGGCGAACACTGAAGCTTTCTTT. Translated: CASSFQGANTEAFF.

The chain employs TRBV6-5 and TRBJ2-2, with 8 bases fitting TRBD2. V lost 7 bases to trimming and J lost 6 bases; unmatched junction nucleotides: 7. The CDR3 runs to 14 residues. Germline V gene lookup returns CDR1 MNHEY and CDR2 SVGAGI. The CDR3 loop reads CASTFSGNPGELFF. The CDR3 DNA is TGTGCCAGCACTTTTAGCGGGAATCCCGGGGAGCTGTTTTTT.

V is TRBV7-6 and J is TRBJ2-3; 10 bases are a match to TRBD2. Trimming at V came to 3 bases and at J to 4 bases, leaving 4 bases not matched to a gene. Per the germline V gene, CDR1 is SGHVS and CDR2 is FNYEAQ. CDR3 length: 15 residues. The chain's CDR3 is CASSFLAGGADTQYF. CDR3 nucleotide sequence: TGTGCCAGCAGCTTTTTAGCGGGAGGCGCAGATACGCAGTATTTT.

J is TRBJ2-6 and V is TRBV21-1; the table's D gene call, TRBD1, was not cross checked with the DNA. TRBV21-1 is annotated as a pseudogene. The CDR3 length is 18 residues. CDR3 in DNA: TGTGCCAGCAGCAAAGGGGCCTACAGTCACTCTGGGGCCAACGTCCTGACTTTC. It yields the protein CASSKGAYSHSGANVLTF.

DNA for the CDR3: TGTGCCAGCAGTTTGGTCGCCGGGCAGGGGGATCTAGCTTTCTTT. It specifies CASSLVAGQGDLAFF. V and J are TRBV27 and TRBJ1-1; the match to TRBD1 covers 7 bases. CDR1 is MNHEY and CDR2 is SMNVEV in the germline V gene (reference sequence). This CDR3 comprises 15 residues. Trimming cost V 3 bases and J 10 bases; bases outside gene matches: 14.

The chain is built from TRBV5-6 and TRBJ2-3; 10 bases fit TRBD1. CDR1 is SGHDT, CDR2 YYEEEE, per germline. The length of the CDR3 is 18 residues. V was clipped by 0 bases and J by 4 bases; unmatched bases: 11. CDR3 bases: TGTGCCAGCAGCTTGGTGGGGGACAGGGGTAAAGGTGCAGATACGCAGTATTTT. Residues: CASSLVGDRGKGADTQYF.

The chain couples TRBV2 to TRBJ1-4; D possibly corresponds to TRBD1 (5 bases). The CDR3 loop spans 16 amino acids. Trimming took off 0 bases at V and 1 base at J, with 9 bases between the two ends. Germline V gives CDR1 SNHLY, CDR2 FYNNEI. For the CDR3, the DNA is TGTGCCAGCAGTGAAGCGCGGGGGGTAACTAATGAAAAACTGTTTTTT. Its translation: CASSEARGVTNEKLFF.

This chain's CDR3 is CASSKQGANSGNTIYF. The CDR3 bases are TGTGCCAGCAGTAAACAGGGGGCAAACTCTGGAAACACCATATATTTT. The chain employs TRBV6-6 and TRBJ1-3; TRBD1 matches at 9 bases. Unmatched junction bases numbered 5, after V lost 5 bases and J lost 0 bases. This CDR3 is built from 16 residues. From germline, CDR1 is MNHNY and CDR2 SVGAGI (reference sequence).

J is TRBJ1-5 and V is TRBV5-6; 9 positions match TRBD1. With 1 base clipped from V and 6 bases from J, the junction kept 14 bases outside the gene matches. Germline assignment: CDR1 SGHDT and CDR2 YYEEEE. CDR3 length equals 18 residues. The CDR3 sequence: CASSLNPQGARGIQPQHF. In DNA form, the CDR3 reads TGTGCCAGCAGCTTGAACCCACAGGGGGCCCGGGGCATTCAGCCCCAGCATTTT.

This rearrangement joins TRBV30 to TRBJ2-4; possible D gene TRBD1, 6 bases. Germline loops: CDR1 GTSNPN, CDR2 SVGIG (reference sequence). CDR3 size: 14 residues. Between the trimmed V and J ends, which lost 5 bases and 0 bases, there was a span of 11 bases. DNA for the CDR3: TGTGCCTGGGGGGGCAGGCTAGCCAAAAACATTCAGTACTTC. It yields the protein CAWGGRLAKNIQYF.

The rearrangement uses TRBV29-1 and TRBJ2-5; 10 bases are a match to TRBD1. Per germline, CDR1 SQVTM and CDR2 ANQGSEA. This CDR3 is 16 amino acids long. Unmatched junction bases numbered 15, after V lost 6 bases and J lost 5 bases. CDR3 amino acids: CSVPGQGSSVRETQYF. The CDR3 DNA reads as TGCAGCGTACCGGGACAGGGGAGTTCAGTCCGGGAGACCCAGTACTTC.

The CDR3, as DNA: TGCGCCAGCAGCTCGCGGATCCAAGAGACCCAGTACTTC. This encodes CASSSRIQETQYF. The V call is TRBV5-1, the J call TRBJ2-5; D is unclear. The CDR3 is 13 amino acids. Deletions cut 3 bases from V and 1 base from J, with 7 bases between. Per the germline V gene, CDR1 is SGHRS and CDR2 is YFSETQ.

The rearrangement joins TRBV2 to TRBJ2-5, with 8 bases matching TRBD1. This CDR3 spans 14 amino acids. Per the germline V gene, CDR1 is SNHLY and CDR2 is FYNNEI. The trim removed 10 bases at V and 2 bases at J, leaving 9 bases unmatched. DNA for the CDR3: TGTGCCACCCCGAGGGGACAGGCGCAAGAGACCCAGTACTTC. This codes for CATPRGQAQETQYF. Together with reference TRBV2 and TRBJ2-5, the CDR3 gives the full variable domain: EPEVTQTPSHQVTQMGQEVILRCVPISNHLYFYWYRQILGQKVEFLVSFYNNEISEKSEIFDDQFSVERPDGSNFTLKIRSTKLEDSAMYFCATPRGQAQETQYFGPGTRLLVL.

The CDR3 sequence: CASKLQGSLAGELFF. The CDR3 DNA is TGTGCCAGTAAGCTTCAGGGTAGTTTAGCCGGGGAGCTGTTTTTT. This chain joins TRBV19 and TRBJ2-2; D is possibly TRBD1 (5 bases). The CDR3 spans 15 residues. Germline CDR1 reads LNHDA; CDR2 reads SQIVND (reference sequence). V lost 7 bases, J lost 6 bases, and 18 bases lay in between.

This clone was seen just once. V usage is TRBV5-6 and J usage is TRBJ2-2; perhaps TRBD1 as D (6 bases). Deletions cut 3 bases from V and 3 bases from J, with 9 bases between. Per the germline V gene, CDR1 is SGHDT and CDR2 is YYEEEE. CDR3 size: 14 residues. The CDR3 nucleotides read TGTGCCAGCAGCTCGGACAGTTACACCGGGGAGCTGTTTTTT. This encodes CASSSDSYTGELFF.

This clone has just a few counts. CDR3 sequence: CASSAGVNTEAFF. The CDR3 region has the DNA TGCGCCAGCAGCGCGGGAGTGAACACTGAAGCTTTCTTT. The V gene is TRBV5-1, the J gene TRBJ1-1, with D hard to call. V gave up 4 bases and J gave up 0 bases, with 7 bases separating them. There are 13 residues in the CDR3. The germline gives CDR1 SGHRS, CDR2 YFSETQ.

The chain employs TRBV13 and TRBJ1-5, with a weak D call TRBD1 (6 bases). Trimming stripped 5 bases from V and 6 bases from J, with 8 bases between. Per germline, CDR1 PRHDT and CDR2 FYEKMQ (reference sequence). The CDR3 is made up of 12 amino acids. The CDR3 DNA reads TGTGCCAGCAGCCTCAGGGGTCAGCCCCAGCATTTT. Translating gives CASSLRGQPQHF.

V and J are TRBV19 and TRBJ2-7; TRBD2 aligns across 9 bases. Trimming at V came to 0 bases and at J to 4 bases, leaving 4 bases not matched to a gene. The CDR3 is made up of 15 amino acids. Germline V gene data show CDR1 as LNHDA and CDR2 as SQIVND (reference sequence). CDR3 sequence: CASSIDSSGVYEQYF. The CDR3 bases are TGTGCCAGTAGTATAGACTCTAGCGGGGTTTACGAGCAGTACTTC. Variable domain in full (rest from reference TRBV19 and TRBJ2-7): DGGITQSPKYLFRKEGQNVTLSCEQNLNHDAMYWYRQDPGQGLRLIYYSQIVNDFQKGDIAEGYSVSREKKESFPLTVTSAQKNPTAFYLCASSIDSSGVYEQYFGPGTRLTVT.

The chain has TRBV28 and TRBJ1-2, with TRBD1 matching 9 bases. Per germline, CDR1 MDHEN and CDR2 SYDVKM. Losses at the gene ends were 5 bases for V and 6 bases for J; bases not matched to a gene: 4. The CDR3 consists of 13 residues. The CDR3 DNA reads TGTGCCAGCAGTGAGGACAGGGGAAATGGCTACACCTTC. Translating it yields CASSEDRGNGYTF.

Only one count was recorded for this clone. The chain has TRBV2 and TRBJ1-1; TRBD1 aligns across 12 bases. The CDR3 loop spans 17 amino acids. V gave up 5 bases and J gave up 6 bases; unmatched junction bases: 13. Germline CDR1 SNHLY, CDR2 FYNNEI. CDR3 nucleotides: TGTGCCAGCAGTTTACCGGGACAGGGGGCGGGGAGTGCTGAAGCTTTCTTT. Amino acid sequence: CASSLPGQGAGSAEAFF.

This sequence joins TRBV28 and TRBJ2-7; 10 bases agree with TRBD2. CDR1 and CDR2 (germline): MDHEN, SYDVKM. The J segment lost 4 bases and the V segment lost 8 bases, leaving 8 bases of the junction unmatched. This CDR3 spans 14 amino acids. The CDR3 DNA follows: TGTGCCAGCGAAAATCCGGGACTAGCGTACGAGCAGTACTTC. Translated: CASENPGLAYEQYF.

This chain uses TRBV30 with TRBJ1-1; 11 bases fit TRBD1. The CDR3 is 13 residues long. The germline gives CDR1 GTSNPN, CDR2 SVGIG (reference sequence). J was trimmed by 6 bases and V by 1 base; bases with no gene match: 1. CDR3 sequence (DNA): TGTGCCTGGAGTGAGGACAGGGGGCCTGAAGCTTTCTTT. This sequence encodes CAWSEDRGPEAFF.